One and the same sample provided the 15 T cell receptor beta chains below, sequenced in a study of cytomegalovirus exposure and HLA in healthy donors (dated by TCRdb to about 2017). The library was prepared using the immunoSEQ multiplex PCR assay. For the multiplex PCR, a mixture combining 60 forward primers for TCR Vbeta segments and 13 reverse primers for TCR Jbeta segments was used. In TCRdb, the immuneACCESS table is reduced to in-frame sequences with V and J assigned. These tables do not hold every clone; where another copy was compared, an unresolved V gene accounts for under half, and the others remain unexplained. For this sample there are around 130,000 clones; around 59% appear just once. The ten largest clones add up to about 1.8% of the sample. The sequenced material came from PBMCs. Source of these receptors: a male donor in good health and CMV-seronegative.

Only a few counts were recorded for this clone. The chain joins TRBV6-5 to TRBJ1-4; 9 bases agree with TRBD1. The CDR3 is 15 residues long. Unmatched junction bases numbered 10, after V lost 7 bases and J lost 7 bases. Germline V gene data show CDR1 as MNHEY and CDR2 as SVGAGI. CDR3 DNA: TGTGCCAGCACAGGAGGGACAGGGCGGGGTGAAAAACTGTTTTTT. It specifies CASTGGTGRGEKLFF.

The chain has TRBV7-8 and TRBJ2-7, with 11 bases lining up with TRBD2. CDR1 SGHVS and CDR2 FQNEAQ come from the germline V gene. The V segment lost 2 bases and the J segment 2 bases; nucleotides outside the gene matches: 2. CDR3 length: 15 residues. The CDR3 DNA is TGTGCCAGCAGCTTATTAGCGGGGGGGGCCTACGAGCAGTACTTC. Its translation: CASSLLAGGAYEQYF.

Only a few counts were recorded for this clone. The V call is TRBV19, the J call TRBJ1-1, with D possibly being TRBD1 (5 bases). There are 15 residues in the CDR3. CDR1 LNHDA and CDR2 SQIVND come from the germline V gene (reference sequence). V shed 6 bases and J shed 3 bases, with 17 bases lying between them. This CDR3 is CASSRIGAGDTEAFF. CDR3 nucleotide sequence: TGTGCCAGTAGCAGGATAGGGGCTGGCGACACTGAAGCTTTCTTT.

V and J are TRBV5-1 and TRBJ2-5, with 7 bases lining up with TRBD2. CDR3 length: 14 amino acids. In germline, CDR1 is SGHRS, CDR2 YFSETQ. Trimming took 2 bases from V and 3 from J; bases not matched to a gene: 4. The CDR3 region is CASSFGGGEETQYF. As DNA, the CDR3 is TGCGCCAGCAGCTTTGGCGGGGGAGAAGAGACCCAGTACTTC.

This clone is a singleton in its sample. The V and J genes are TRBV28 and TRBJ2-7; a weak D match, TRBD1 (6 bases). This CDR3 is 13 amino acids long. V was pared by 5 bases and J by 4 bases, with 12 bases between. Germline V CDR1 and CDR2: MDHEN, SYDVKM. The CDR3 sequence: CASSKQGPYEQYF. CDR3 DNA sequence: TGTGCCAGCAGTAAACAGGGTCCGTACGAGCAGTACTTC.

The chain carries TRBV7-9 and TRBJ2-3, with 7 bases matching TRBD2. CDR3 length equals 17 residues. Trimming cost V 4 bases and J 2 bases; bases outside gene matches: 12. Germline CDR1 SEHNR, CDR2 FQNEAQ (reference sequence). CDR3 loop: CASSSGGGTLLTDTQYF. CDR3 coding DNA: TGTGCCAGCAGCTCTGGGGGGGGGACCTTGCTCACAGATACGCAGTATTTT.

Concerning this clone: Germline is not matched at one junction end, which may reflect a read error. The CDR3 spells CAWSVDRGLEGFF. The CDR3 DNA follows: TGTGCCTGGAGTGTAGACAGGGGGCTTGAAGGTTTCTTT. V gene TRBV30 combines with J gene TRBJ1-1, with 10 bases aligning to TRBD1. The CDR3 covers 13 residues. The germline CDR1 and CDR2 sequences are GTSNPN and SVGIG (reference sequence). Variable domain in full (rest from reference TRBV30 and TRBJ1-1): SQTIHQWPATLVQPVGSPLSLECTVEGTSNPNLYWYRQAAGRGLQLLFYSVGIGQISSEVPQNLSASRPQDRQFILSSKKLLLSDSGFYLCAWSVDRGLEGFFGQGTRLTVV.

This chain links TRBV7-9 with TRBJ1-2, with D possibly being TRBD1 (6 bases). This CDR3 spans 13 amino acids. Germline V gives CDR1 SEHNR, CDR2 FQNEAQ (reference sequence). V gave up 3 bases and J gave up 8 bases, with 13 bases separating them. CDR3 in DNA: TGTGCCAGCAGCTTGGGGGCGGCTTGGGGCTACACCTTC. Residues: CASSLGAAWGYTF.

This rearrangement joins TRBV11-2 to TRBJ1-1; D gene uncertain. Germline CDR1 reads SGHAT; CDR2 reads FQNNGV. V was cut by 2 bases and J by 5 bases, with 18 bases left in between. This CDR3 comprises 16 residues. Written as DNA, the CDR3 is TGTGCCAGCAGCTTACTTCTCAGTCCCACGGGAACTGAAGCTTTCTTT. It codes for CASSLLLSPTGTEAFF. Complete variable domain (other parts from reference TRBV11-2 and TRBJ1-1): EAGVAQSPRYKIIEKRQSVAFWCNPISGHATLYWYQQILGQGPKLLIQFQNNGVVDDSQLPKDRFSAERLKGVDSTLKIQPAKLEDSAVYLCASSLLLSPTGTEAFFGQGTRLTVV.

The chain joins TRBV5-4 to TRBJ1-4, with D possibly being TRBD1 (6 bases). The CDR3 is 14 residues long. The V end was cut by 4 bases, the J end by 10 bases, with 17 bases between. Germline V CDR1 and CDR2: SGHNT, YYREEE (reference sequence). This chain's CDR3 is CASSKSGVGGKLFF. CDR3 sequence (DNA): TGTGCCAGCAGCAAATCAGGGGTTGGCGGAAAACTGTTTTTT.

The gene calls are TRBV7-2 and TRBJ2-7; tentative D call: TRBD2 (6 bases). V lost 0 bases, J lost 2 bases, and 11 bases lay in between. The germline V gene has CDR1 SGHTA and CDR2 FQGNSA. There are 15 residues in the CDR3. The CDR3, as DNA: TGTGCCAGCAGCTTAGCGCCGGGGAGGACCTACGAGCAGTACTTC. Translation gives CASSLAPGRTYEQYF.

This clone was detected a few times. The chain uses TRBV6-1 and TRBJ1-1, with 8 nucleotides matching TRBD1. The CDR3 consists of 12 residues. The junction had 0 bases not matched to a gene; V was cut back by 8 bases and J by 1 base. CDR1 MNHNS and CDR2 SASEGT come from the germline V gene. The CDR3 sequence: CASGTGNTEAFF. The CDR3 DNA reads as TGTGCCAGCGGGACAGGGAACACTGAAGCTTTCTTT.

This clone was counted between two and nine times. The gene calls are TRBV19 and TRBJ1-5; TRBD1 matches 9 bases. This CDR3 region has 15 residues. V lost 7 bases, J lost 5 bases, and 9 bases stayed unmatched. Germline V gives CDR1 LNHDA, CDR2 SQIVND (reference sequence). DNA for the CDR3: TGTGCCAGTATTCAGACAGGGGGGCGGTATCAGCCCCAGCATTTT. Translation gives CASIQTGGRYQPQHF. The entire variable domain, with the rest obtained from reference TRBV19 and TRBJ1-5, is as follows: DGGITQSPKYLFRKEGQNVTLSCEQNLNHDAMYWYRQDPGQGLRLIYYSQIVNDFQKGDIAEGYSVSREKKESFPLTVTSAQKNPTAFYLCASIQTGGRYQPQHFGDGTRLSIL.

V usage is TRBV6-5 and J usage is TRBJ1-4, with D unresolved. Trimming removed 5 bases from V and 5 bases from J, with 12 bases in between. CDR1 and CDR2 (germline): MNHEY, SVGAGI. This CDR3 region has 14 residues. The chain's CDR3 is CASSTRSLNEKLFF. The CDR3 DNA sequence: TGTGCCAGCAGTACCCGAAGTCTAAATGAAAAACTGTTTTTT.

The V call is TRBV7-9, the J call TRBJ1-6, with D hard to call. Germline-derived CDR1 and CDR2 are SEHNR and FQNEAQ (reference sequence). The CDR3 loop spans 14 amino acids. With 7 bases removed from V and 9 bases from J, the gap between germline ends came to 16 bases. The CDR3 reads CASISGPEGSPLHF. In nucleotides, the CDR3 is TGTGCCAGCATCTCCGGGCCCGAGGGTTCACCCCTCCACTTT. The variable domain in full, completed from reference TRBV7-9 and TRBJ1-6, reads DTGVSQNPRHKITKRGQNVTFRCDPISEHNRLYWYRQTLGQGPEFLTYFQNEAQLEKSRLLSDRFSAERPKGSFSTLEIQRTEQGDSAMYLCASISGPEGSPLHFGNGTRLTVT.